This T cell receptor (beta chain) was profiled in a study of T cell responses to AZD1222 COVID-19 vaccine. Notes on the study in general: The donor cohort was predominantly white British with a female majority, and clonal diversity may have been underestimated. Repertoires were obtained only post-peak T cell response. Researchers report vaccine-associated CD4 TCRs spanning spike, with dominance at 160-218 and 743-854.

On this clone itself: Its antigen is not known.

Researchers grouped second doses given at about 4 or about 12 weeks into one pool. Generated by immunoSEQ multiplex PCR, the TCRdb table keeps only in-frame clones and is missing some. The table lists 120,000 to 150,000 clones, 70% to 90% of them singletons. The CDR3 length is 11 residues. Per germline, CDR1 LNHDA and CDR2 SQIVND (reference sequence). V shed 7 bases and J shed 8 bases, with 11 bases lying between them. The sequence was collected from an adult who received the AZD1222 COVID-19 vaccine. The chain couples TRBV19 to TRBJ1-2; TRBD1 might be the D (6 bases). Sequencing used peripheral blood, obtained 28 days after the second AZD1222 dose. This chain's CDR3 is CASNRDEGYTF. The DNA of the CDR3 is TGTGCCAGTAACAGGGATGAAGGCTACACCTTC.